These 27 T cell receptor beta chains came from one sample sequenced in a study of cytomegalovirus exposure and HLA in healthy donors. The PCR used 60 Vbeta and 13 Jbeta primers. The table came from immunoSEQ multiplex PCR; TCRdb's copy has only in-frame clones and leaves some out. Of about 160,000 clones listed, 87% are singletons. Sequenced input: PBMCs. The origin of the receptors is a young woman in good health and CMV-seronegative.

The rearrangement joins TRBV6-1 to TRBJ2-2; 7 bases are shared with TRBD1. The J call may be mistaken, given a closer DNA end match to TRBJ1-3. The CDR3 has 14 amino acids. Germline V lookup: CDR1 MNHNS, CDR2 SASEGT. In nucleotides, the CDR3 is TGTGCCAGCAGGTTGACAGGGACTGGAAACACCATATATTTT. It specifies CASRLTGTGNTIYF.

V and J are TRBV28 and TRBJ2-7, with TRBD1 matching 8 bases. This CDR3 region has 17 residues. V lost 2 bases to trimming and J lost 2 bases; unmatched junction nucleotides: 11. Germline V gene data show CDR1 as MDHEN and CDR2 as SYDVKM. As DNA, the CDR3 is TGTGCCAGCAGTTTAGGGGACAGGCGCCAGACTGCCTACGAGCAGTACTTC. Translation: CASSLGDRRQTAYEQYF.

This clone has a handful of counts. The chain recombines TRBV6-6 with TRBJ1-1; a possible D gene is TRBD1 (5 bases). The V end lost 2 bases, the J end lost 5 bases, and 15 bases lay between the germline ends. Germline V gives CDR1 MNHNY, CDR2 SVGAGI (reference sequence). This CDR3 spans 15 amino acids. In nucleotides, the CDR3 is TGTGCCAGCAGTTACGAGGCGGGACTGGGGACTGAAGCTTTCTTT. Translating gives CASSYEAGLGTEAFF.

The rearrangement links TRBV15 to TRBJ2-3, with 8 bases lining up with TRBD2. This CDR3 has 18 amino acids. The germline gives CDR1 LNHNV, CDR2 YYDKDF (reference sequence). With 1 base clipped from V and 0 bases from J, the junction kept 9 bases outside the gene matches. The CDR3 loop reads CATSRGLIAGSSTDTQYF. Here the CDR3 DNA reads TGTGCCACCAGCAGAGGGCTAATAGCGGGGTCTAGCACAGATACGCAGTATTTT.

The CDR3 region is CASSEDRRRETQYF. CDR3 nucleotide sequence: TGTGCCAGTAGTGAGGACAGGCGGCGAGAGACCCAGTACTTC. The V gene is TRBV19, the J gene TRBJ2-5; TRBD1 agrees at 7 bases. The CDR3 has 14 residues. The junction had 7 bases not matched to a gene; V was cut back by 5 bases and J by 4 bases. Germline values: CDR1 LNHDA, CDR2 SQIVND (reference sequence).

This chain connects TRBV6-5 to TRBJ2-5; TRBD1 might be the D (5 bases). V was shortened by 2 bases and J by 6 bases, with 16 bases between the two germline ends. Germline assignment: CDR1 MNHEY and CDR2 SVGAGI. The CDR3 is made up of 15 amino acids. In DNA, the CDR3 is TGTGCCAGCAGTTACACCACCGCAGGGATCAAGACCCAGTACTTC. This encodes CASSYTTAGIKTQYF.

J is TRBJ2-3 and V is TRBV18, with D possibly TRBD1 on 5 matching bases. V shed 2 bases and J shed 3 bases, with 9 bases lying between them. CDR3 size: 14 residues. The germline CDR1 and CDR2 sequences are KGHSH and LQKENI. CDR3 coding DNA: TGTGCCAGCTCACCAGGGGCCGTGACAGATACGCAGTATTTT. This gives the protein CASSPGAVTDTQYF.

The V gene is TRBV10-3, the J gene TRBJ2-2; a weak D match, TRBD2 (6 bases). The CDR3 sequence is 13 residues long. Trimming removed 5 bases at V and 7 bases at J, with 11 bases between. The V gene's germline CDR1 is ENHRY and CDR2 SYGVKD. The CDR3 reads CAISSTGGGELFF. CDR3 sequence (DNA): TGTGCCATCAGTTCGACCGGGGGCGGGGAGCTGTTTTTT.

CDR3 sequence (DNA): TGTGCCAGCAGAGGACAGGCGAACACTGAAGCTTTCTTT. The encoded protein is CASRGQANTEAFF. The J gene is TRBJ1-1, the V gene TRBV5-4; 7 bases agree with TRBD1. The V and J ends lost 5 bases and 1 base, in that order; junction bases with no gene match: 2. The CDR3 has 13 residues. Germline V gene lookup returns CDR1 SGHNT and CDR2 YYREEE (reference sequence).

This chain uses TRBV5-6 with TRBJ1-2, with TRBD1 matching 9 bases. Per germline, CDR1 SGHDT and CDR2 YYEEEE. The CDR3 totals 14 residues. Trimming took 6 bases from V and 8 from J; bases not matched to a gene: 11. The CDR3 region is CASTHPDRGEGYTF. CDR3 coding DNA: TGTGCCAGCACCCATCCGGACAGGGGTGAGGGCTACACCTTC.

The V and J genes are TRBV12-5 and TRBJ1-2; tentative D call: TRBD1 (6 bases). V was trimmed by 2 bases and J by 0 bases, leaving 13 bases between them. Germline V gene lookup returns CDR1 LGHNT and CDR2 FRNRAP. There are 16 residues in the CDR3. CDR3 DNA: TGTGCTAGTGGTTTGTTCCCGGACAGAGCTAACTATGGCTACACCTTC. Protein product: CASGLFPDRANYGYTF.

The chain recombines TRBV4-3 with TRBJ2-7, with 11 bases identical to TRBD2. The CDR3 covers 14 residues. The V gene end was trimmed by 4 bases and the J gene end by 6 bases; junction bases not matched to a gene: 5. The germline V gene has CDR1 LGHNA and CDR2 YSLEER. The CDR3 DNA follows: TGCGCCAGCAGCCTTAGCGGGGGGGCCCGCGAGCAGTACTTC. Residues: CASSLSGGAREQYF.

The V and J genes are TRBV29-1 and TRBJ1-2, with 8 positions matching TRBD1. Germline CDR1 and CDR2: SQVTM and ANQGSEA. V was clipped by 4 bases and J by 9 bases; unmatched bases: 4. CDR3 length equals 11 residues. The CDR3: CSVVDRGSYTF. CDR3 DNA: TGCAGCGTTGTAGACAGGGGTAGCTACACCTTC.

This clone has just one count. The CDR3 reads CASSPHRGERAQETQYF. In DNA form, the CDR3 reads TGTGCCAGCAGCCCCCACCGGGGGGAGAGGGCCCAAGAGACCCAGTACTTC. The chain has TRBV7-8 and TRBJ2-5; 7 positions match TRBD2. In germline, CDR1 is SGHVS, CDR2 FQNEAQ. There are 17 residues in the CDR3. Trimming at V came to 5 bases and at J to 1 base, leaving 13 bases not matched to a gene.

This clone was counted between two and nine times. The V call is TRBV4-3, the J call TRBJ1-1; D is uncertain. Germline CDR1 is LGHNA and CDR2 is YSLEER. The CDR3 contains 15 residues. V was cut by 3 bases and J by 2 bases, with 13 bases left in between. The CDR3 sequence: CASSQNQVTNTEAFF. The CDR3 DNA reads TGCGCCAGCAGCCAGAACCAGGTTACCAACACTGAAGCTTTCTTT.

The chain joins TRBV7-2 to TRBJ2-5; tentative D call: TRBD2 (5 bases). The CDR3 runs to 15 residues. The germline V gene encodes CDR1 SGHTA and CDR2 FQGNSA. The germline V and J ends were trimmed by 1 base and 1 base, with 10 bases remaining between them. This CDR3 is CASSLGLPSQETQYF. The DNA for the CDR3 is TGTGCCAGCAGCTTAGGACTACCCTCCCAAGAGACCCAGTACTTC.

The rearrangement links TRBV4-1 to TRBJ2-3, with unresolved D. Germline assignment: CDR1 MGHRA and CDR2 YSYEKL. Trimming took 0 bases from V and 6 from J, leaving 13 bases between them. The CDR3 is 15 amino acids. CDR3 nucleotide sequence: TGCGCCAGCAGCCAAGACTCAACTATTGCGGATACGCAGTATTTT. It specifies CASSQDSTIADTQYF.

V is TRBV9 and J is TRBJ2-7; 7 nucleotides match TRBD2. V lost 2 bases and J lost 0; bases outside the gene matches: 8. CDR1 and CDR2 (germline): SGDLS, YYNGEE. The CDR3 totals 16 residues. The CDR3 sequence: CASSVGRTTLSYEQYF. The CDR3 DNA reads TGTGCCAGCAGCGTCGGGAGGACTACCCTCTCCTACGAGCAGTACTTC.

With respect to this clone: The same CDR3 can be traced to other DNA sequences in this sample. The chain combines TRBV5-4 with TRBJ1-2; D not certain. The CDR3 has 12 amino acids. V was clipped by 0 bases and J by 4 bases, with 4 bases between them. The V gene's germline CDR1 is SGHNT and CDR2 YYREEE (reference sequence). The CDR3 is CASSLDSYGYTF. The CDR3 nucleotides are TGTGCCAGCAGCTTGGACAGCTATGGCTACACCTTC.

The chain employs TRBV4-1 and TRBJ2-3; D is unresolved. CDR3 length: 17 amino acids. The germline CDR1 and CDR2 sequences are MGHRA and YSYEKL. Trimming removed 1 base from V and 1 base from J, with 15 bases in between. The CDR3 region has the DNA TGCGCCAGCAGCCAAGCCACCGTCGGTATACGCACAGATACGCAGTATTTT. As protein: CASSQATVGIRTDTQYF.

CDR3 nucleotides: TGTGCCAGCAGCCTAAGACCTAGGGGGCGCGGTGAAAAACTGTTTTTT. It codes for CASSLRPRGRGEKLFF. V gene TRBV7-3 combines with J gene TRBJ1-4; 7 bases map to TRBD1. Unmatched junction bases numbered 13, after V lost 5 bases and J lost 7 bases. From germline, CDR1 is SGHTA and CDR2 FQGTGA. The CDR3 is 16 amino acids.

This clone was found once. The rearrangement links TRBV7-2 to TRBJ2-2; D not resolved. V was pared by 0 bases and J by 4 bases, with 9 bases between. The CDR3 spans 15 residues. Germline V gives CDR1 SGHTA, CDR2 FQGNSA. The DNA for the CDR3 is TGTGCCAGCAGCTTAGCGTGGGCCTCCACCGGGGAGCTGTTTTTT. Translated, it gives CASSLAWASTGELFF.

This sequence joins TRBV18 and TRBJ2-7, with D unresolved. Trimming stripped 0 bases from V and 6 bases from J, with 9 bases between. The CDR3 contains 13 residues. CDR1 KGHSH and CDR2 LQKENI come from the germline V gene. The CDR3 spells CASSPPAFREQYF. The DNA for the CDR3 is TGTGCCAGCTCACCACCGGCCTTTCGCGAGCAGTACTTC.

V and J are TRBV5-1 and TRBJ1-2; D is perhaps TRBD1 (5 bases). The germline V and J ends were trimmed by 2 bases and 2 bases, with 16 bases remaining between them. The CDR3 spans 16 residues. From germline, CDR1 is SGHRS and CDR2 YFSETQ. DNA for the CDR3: TGCGCCAGCAGCTTCAGTGGAGGGGCTACAAACTATGGCTACACCTTC. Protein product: CASSFSGGATNYGYTF. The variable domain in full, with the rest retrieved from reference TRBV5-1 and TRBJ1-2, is KAGVTQTPRYLIKTRGQQVTLSCSPISGHRSVSWYQQTPGQGLQFLFEYFSETQRNKGNFPGRFSGRQFSNSRSEMNVSTLELGDSALYLCASSFSGGATNYGYTFGSGTRLTVV.

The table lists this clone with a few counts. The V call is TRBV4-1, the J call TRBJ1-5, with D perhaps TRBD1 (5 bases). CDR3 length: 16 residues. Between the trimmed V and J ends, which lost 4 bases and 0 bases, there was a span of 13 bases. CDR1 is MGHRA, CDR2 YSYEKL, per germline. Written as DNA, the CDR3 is TGCGCCAGCAGCCCGCAGGGTCTTTCTAGCAATCAGCCCCAGCATTTT. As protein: CASSPQGLSSNQPQHF.

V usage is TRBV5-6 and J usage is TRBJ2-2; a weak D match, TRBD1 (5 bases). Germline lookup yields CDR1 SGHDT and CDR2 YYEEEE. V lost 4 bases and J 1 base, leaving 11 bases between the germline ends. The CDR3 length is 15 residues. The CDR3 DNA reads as TGTGCCAGCAGCCGCAGACAGAGGAACACCGGGGAGCTGTTTTTT. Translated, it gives CASSRRQRNTGELFF. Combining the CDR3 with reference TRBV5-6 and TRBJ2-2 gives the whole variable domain DAGVTQSPTHLIKTRGQQVTLRCSPKSGHDTVSWYQQALGQGPQFIFQYYEEEERQRGNFPDRFSGHQFPNYSSELNVNALLLGDSALYLCASSRRQRNTGELFFGEGSRLTVL.

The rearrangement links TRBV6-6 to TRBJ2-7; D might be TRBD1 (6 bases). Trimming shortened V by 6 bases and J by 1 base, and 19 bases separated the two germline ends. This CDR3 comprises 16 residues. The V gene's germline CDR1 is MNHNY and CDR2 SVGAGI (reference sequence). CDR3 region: CASSPVGQTLSYEQYF. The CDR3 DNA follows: TGTGCCAGCAGCCCAGTCGGACAGACCCTATCCTACGAGCAGTACTTC.